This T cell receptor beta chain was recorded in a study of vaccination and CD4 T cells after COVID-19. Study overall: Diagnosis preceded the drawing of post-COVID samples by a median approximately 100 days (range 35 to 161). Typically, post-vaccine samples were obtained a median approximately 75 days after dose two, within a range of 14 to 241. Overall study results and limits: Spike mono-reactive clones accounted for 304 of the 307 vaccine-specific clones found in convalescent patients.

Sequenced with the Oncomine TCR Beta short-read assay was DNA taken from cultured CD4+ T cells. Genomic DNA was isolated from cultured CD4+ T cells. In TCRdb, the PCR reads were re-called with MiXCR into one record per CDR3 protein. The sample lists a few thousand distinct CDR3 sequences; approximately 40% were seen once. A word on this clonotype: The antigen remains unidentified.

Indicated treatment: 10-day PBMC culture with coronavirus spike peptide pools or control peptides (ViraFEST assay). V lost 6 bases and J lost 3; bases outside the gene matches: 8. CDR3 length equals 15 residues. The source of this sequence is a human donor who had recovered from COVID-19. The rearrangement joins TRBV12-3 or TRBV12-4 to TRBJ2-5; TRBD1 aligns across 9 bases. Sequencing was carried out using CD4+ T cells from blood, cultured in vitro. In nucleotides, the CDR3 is TGTGCCAGCAGCAATACAGGGGGCGCGGAAGAGACCCAGTACTTC. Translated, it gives CASSNTGGAEETQYF.